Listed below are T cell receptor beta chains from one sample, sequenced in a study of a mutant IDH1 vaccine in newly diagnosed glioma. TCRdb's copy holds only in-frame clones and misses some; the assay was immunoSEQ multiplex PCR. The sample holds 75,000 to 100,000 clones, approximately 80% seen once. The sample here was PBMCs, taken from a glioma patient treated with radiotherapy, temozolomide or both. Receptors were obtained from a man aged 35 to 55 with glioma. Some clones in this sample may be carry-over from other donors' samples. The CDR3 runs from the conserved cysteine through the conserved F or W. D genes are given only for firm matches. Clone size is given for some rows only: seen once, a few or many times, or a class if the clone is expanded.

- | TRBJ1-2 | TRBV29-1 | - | CSGGTAGSGYTF | TGCAGCGGCGGGACCGCGGGGAGCGGCTACACCTTC
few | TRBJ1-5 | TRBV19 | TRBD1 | CASSPTGGGRQPQHF | TGTGCCAGTAGTCCAACAGGGGGCGGACGTCAGCCCCAGCATTTT
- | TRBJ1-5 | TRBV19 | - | CASTPGGGGQPQHF | TGTGCCAGTACCCCAGGAGGGGGTGGTCAGCCCCAGCATTTT
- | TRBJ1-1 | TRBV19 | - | CASSIFGVSEAFF | TGTGCCAGTAGTATATTCGGGGTTTCTGAAGCTTTCTTT
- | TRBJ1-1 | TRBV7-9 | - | CASIEVMNTEAFF | TGTGCCAGCATCGAAGTCATGAACACTGAAGCTTTCTTT
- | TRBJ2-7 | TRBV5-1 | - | CASSLAGGNEGRQYF | TGCGCCAGCAGCTTGGCAGGTGGCAACGAAGGACGGCAGTACTTC
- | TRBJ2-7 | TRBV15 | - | CATSRGSGDYEQYF | TGTGCCACCAGCAGAGGTTCGGGGGACTACGAGCAGTACTTC
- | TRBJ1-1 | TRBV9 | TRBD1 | CASSVGGGTNTEAFF | TGTGCCAGCAGCGTAGGAGGGGGCACGAACACTGAAGCTTTCTTT
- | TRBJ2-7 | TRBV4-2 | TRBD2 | CASSQDGGGGASVGEQYF | TGTGCCAGCAGCCAAGATGGGGGCGGGGGGGCCTCGGTGGGCGAGCAGTACTTC
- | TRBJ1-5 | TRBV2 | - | CASRGPMINQPQHF | TGTGCCAGCAGGGGACCCATGATCAATCAGCCCCAGCATTTT
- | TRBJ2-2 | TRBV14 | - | CASSQVTHVRTGELFF | TGTGCCAGCAGCCAAGTGACCCACGTCAGGACCGGGGAGCTGTTTTTT
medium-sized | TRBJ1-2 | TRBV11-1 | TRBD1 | CASSPTPRQGAVGYTF | TGTGCCAGCAGCCCTACCCCCCGACAGGGGGCGGTTGGCTACACCTTC
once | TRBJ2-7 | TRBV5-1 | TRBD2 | CASILGGGDSYEQYF | TGCGCCAGCATCCTGGGCGGGGGGGACTCCTACGAGCAGTACTTC
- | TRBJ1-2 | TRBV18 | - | CASSPGPTVYGYTF | TGTGCCAGCTCACCAGGGCCGACGGTCTATGGCTACACCTTC
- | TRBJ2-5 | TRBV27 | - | CASSWNGQSIIPQYF | TGTGCCAGCAGTTGGAACGGACAGTCAATCATCCCCCAGTACTTC
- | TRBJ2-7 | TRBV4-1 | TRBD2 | CASSHPGTSGAYEQYF | TGCGCCAGCAGCCACCCCGGGACTAGCGGGGCCTACGAGCAGTACTTC
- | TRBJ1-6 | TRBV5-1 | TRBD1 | CASSPGTGGGRRSPLHF | TGCGCCAGCAGCCCGGGGACAGGGGGCGGGCGGAGATCACCCCTCCACTTT
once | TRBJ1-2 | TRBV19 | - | CASFSGQRANYGYTF | TGTGCCAGCTTCTCGGGACAACGCGCTAACTATGGCTACACCTTC
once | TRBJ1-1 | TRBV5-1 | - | CASSLRTVGTEAFF | TGCGCCAGCAGCTTGCGGACAGTCGGTACTGAAGCTTTCTTT
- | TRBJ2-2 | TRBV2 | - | CASSRARTGELFF | TGTGCCAGCAGTCGGGCCAGGACCGGGGAGCTGTTTTTT
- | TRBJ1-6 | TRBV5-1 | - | CASSSQGANSPLHF | TGCGCCAGCAGCTCTCAGGGCGCTAATTCACCCCTCCACTTT
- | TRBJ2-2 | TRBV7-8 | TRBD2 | CASRFGLAGTGELFF | TGTGCCAGCAGATTCGGACTAGCGGGGACCGGGGAGCTGTTTTTT
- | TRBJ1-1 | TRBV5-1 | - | CASSGRVNTEAFF | TGCGCCAGCAGTGGGAGGGTCAACACTGAAGCTTTCTTT
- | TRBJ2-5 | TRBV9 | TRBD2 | CASSARLASAETQYF | TGTGCCAGCAGCGCGCGACTAGCGAGTGCGGAGACCCAGTACTTC
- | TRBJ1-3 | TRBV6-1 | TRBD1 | CASSEGQRNTIYF | TGTGCCAGCAGTGAGGGACAGAGAAACACCATATATTTT
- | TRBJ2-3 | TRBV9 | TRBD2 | CASSVDGGVTDTQYF | TGTGCCAGCAGCGTAGACGGGGGGGTCACAGATACGCAGTATTTT
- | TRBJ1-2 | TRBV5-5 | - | CASSPDINYGYTF | TGTGCCAGCAGCCCGGACATTAACTATGGCTACACCTTC
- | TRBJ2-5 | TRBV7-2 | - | CASSSSSLGGLETQYF | TGTGCCAGCAGCTCCAGTTCGTTGGGGGGGCTAGAGACCCAGTACTTC
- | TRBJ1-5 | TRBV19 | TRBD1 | CASSRTGWRNQPQHF | TGTGCCAGTAGTCGGACAGGGTGGCGCAATCAGCCCCAGCATTTT
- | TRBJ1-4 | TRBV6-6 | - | CASSPRAATNEKLFF | TGTGCCAGCAGTCCCAGAGCTGCAACTAATGAAAAACTGTTTTTT
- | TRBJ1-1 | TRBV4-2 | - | CASSPRQGSTEAFF | TGTGCCAGCAGCCCACGCCAGGGGAGCACTGAAGCTTTCTTT
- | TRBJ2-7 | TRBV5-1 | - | CASSPEGGRMYEQYF | TGCGCCAGCAGCCCCGAAGGGGGGCGTATGTACGAGCAGTACTTC
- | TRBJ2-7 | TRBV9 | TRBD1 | CASSGQGAYEQYF | TGTGCCAGCAGCGGACAGGGCGCCTACGAGCAGTACTTC
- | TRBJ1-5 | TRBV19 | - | CASSIVPGSNQPQHF | TGTGCCAGTAGTATCGTGCCTGGGAGCAATCAGCCCCAGCATTTT
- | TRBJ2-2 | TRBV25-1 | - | CASSEDFSNTGELFF | TGTGCCAGCAGTGAAGATTTCTCGAACACCGGGGAGCTGTTTTTT
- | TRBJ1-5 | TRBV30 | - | CAWSAGLGQPQHF | TGTGCCTGGAGTGCGGGGCTGGGGCAGCCCCAGCATTTT
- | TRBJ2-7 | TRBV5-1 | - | CASSLDGRYDEQYF | TGCGCCAGCAGCTTGGACGGCCGGTACGACGAGCAGTACTTC
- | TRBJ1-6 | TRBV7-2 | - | CASSVEQSSPLHF | TGTGCCAGCAGCGTGGAGCAGTCTTCACCCCTCCACTTT
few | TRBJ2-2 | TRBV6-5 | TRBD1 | CASHGDRSNTGELFF | TGTGCCAGCCATGGGGACAGGTCGAACACCGGGGAGCTGTTTTTT
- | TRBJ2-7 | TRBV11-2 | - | CASSTSRGIYEQYF | TGTGCCAGCAGCACTAGCCGGGGCATTTACGAGCAGTACTTC
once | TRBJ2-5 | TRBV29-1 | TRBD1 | CSVRPGTGGRETQYF | TGCAGCGTTCGTCCTGGGACAGGGGGCCGAGAGACCCAGTACTTC
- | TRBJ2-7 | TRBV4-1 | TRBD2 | CASSRLAGGLVSYEQYF | TGCGCCAGCAGTAGACTAGCGGGGGGGCTGGTCTCCTACGAGCAGTACTTC
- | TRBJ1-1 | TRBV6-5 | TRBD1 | CASSTRTGVSEAFF | TGTGCCAGCAGTACAAGGACAGGAGTCTCTGAAGCTTTCTTT
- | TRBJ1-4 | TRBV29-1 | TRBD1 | CSAGTGREKLFF | TGCAGCGCGGGGACAGGGCGGGAAAAACTGTTTTTT
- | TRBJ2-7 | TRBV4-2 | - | CASSRGTVNPYEQYF | TGTGCCAGCAGCCGGGGGACCGTGAACCCCTACGAGCAGTACTTC
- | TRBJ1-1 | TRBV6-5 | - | CASSSGGGLLTEAFF | TGTGCCAGCAGTTCAGGTGGGGGTCTCCTCACTGAAGCTTTCTTT
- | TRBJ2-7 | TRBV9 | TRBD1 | CASSVGQGGYEQYF | TGTGCCAGCAGCGTCGGACAGGGGGGCTACGAGCAGTACTTC
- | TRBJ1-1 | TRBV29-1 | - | CSATGTMNTEAFF | TGCAGCGCAACCGGGACTATGAACACTGAAGCTTTCTTT
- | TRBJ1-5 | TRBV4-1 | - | CASSQEVMARSANQPQHF | TGCGCCAGCAGCCAAGAAGTGATGGCCAGGTCCGCAAATCAGCCCCAGCATTTT
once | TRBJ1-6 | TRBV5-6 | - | CASSLEGRWNSPLHF | TGTGCCAGCAGCTTGGAGGGGAGGTGGAATTCACCCCTCCACTTT
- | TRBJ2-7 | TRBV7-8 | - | CASSFSAHTSYEQYF | TGTGCCAGCAGCTTTAGCGCTCACACTTCCTACGAGCAGTACTTC